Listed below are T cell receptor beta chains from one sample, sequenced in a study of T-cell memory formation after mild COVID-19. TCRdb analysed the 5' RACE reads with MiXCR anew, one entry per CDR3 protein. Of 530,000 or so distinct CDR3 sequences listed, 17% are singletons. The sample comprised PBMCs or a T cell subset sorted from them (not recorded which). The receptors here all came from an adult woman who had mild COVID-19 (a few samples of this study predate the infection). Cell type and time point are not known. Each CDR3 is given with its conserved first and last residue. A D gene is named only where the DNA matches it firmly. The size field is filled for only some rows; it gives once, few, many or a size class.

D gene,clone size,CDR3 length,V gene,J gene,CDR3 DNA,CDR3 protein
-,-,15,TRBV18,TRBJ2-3,TGTGCCAGCTCACAGTACAGCGTTATCACAGATACGCAGTATTTT,CASSQYSVITDTQYF
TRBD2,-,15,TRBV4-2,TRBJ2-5,TGTGCCAGCAGCCAAGATCGCGGGAGGGAAGAGACCCAGTACTTC,CASSQDRGREETQYF
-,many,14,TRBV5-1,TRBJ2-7,TGCGCCAGCAGCTCCGGACAGAGCTCCTACGAGCAGTACTTC,CASSSGQSSYEQYF
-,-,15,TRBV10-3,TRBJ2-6,TGTGCCATCAGTGATACAGGGCTTGGGGCCAACGTCCTGACTTTC,CAISDTGLGANVLTF
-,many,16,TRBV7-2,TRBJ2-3,TGTGCCAGCAGCTTAGCGGTGGGAGGAGGCACAGATACGCAGTATTTT,CASSLAVGGGTDTQYF
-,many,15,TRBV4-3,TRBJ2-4,TGCGCCAGCAGCCAAGACGGGCTAGCCAAAAACATTCAGTACTTC,CASSQDGLAKNIQYF
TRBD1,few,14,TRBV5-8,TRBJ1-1,TGTGCCAGCAGTGTATCCAGGGGGGGAACTGAAGCTTTCTTT,CASSVSRGGTEAFF
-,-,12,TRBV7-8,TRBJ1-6,TGTGCCAGCAGCTTAAAAGGCTCACCCCTCCACTTT,CASSLKGSPLHF
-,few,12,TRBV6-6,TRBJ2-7,TGTGCCAGCAGTTACTTTGTAAACGAGCAGTACTTC,CASSYFVNEQYF
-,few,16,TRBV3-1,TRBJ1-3,TGTGCCAGCAGCCAAGATTTGGGGGTAGCGGGAAACACCATATATTTT,CASSQDLGVAGNTIYF
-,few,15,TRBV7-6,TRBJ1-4,TGTGCCAGCAGCTTGGGCTACAGGGCTAATGAAAAACTGTTTTTT,CASSLGYRANEKLFF
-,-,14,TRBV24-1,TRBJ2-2,TGTGCCACCAGGGACACACCGAACACCGGGGAGCTGTTTTTT,CATRDTPNTGELFF